The next 23 T cell receptor beta chains were all read from a single sample in a study of regulatory T cells in long-lasting Graves disease. Arm-PCR of CDR3 regions and iRepertoire HTBI primers were the basis on which TCR beta libraries were built. One entry per CDR3 protein, called by TCRdb with MiXCR from the multiplex PCR reads. The profile shows about 350,000 distinct CDR3 sequences, around 16% of them singletons. Described time point: newly diagnosed GD, antithyroid drugs for less than 3 months. PBMCs were the source of the RNA used for TCR sequencing. These data also formed part of another study, on T cells in Graves' hyperthyroidism and ophthalmopathy.

The specimen was peripheral blood mononuclear cells (PBMCs), collected at new diagnosis, from a patient treated with antithyroid drugs. All receptors derive from a woman aged 18-30 years with Graves disease.

This clonotype was observed at least ten times. The chain carries TRBV2 and TRBJ2-7; D is perhaps TRBD2 (6 bases). The length of the CDR3 is 12 residues. V lost 11 bases and J 3 bases, leaving 14 bases between the germline ends. Germline-derived CDR1 and CDR2 are SNHLY and FYNNEI. CDR3 region: CAGGALIYEQYF. For the CDR3, the DNA is TGTGCCGGCGGGGCACTAATCTACGAGCAGTACTTC.

DNA of the CDR3: TGTGCCACCAGCAGAGGGTCAGGATCTGGTGAAAAACTGTTTTTT. Amino acid sequence: CATSRGSGSGEKLFF. J is TRBJ1-4 and V is TRBV15; D unresolved. CDR1 is LNHNV, CDR2 YYDKDF, per germline (reference sequence). Trimming shortened V by 1 base and J by 7 bases, and 13 bases separated the two germline ends. The CDR3 is 15 residues long.

At least ten counts were recorded for this clonotype. The gene calls are TRBV20-1 and TRBJ2-5, with unresolved D. The CDR3 is 12 residues long. Germline V gives CDR1 DFQATT, CDR2 SNEGSKA (reference sequence). V lost 0 bases to trimming and J lost 5 bases, with 7 bases between them. The CDR3 loop is CSARDYRETQYF. Here the CDR3 DNA reads TGCAGTGCTAGAGATTATAGGGAGACCCAGTACTTC.

This clonotype was observed many times. The V gene is TRBV7-9, the J gene TRBJ1-1; D not resolved. Trimming left V 6 bases short and J 1 base short, with 9 bases between. Germline V gene sequence: CDR1 SEHNR, CDR2 FQNEAQ (reference sequence). This CDR3 contains 13 residues. The CDR3 region has the DNA TGTGCCAGCAGAGAAGGTGGGAACACTGAAGCTTTCTTT. Its translation: CASREGGNTEAFF.

This clonotype was seen only a few times. The chain uses TRBV6-5 and TRBJ1-2, with 7 positions matching TRBD1. Unmatched junction bases numbered 12, after V lost 0 bases and J lost 8 bases. The germline CDR1 and CDR2 sequences are MNHEY and SVGAGI. The CDR3 runs to 16 residues. The CDR3 reads CASSYSVRDSLSGYTF. In DNA form, the CDR3 reads TGTGCCAGCAGTTACTCCGTCCGGGACAGCCTATCCGGCTACACCTTC.

This clonotype came up many times. This rearrangement joins TRBV6-1 to TRBJ1-5, with D hard to call. Trimming removed 5 bases from V and 0 bases from J, with 8 bases in between. This CDR3 spans 14 amino acids. Per germline, CDR1 MNHNS and CDR2 SASEGT. The CDR3 here is CASSPDNSNQPQHF. The CDR3 nucleotides are TGTGCCAGCAGTCCAGATAATAGCAATCAGCCCCAGCATTTT.

The sample holds many counts of this clonotype. The V and J genes are TRBV5-1 and TRBJ2-5; 9 nucleotides agree with TRBD1. Germline V gene sequence: CDR1 SGHRS, CDR2 YFSETQ. The CDR3 spans 14 residues. V lost 5 bases, J lost 5 bases, and 7 bases stayed unmatched. The CDR3 DNA sequence: TGCGCCAGCAGATTTAGCACAGGGGGCGAGACCCAGTACTTC. Its translation is CASRFSTGGETQYF.

The chain employs TRBV3-1 and TRBJ1-3; 7 bases match TRBD1. The germline V gene has CDR1 LGHDT and CDR2 YNNKEL (reference sequence). The CDR3 has 17 amino acids. V shed 6 bases and J 0 bases; nucleotides not matched to a gene: 11. The DNA of the CDR3 is TGTGCCAGCAGACTTATGACGGGACAGCACTCTGGAAACACCATATATTTT. This gives the protein CASRLMTGQHSGNTIYF. Using reference TRBV3-1 and TRBJ1-3 for the parts outside the CDR3, the full variable domain is DTAVSQTPKYLVTQMGNDKSIKCEQNLGHDTMYWYKQDSKKFLKIMFSYNNKELIINETVPNRFSPKSPDKAHLNLHINSLELGDSAVYFCASRLMTGQHSGNTIYFGEGSWLTVV.

The rearrangement links TRBV5-1 to TRBJ2-1, with 11 bases aligning to TRBD2. Germline CDR1 reads SGHRS; CDR2 reads YFSETQ. The CDR3 runs to 15 residues. V was pared by 4 bases and J by 8 bases, with 8 bases of the junction left unmatched. DNA of the CDR3: TGCGCCAGCAGCAGCCAAGGGACTAGCGGAGATGAGCAGTTCTTC. Encoded protein: CASSSQGTSGDEQFF.

As regards this clonotype: This may be a read error: a much more frequent sequence differs by one nucleotide. This chain links TRBV2 with TRBJ1-5; no reliable D call. CDR3 length: 14 amino acids. From germline, CDR1 is SNHLY and CDR2 FYNNEI. This CDR3 reads CASSERGPNQPLHF. In DNA form, the CDR3 reads TGTGCCAGCAGTGAACGAGGGCCCAATCAGCCCCTGCATTTT.

This clonotype was counted many times. V usage is TRBV12-3 or TRBV12-4 and J usage is TRBJ2-1; 7 bases map to TRBD1. Trimming cost V 6 bases and J 7 bases; bases outside gene matches: 6. The length of the CDR3 is 13 residues. The CDR3 reads CASSSGQANEQFF. The CDR3 region has the DNA TGTGCCAGCAGCTCCGGACAGGCGAATGAGCAGTTCTTC.

This clonotype was seen more than once but under ten times. This chain uses TRBV3-1 with TRBJ2-1; D gene ambiguous. Germline V gene lookup returns CDR1 LGHDT and CDR2 YNNKEL (reference sequence). There are 17 residues in the CDR3. The ends were cut back, 5 bases at V and 1 base at J, with 18 bases in the middle. This CDR3 is CASSTDPSLISYNEQFF. Here the CDR3 DNA reads TGTGCCAGCAGCACCGACCCCTCGTTGATTTCCTACAATGAGCAGTTCTTC.

In its sample, this clonotype was seen once. It may be a read error: a sequence one base away is much more abundant. V gene TRBV28 combines with J gene TRBJ2-7; TRBD1 matches at 9 bases. This CDR3 comprises 15 residues. Germline V lookup: CDR1 MDHEN, CDR2 SYDVKM. V was pared by 7 bases and J by 2 bases, with 9 bases of the junction left unmatched. The CDR3 bases are TGTGCCAGCACAGGTAGGGACAGGGAGCCCTACGAGCAGTACTTC. This codes for CASTGRDREPYEQYF.

V and J are TRBV9 and TRBJ2-3; 8 bases map to TRBD2. Germline V lookup: CDR1 SGDLS, CDR2 YYNGEE. The J segment lost 0 bases and the V segment lost 0 bases, leaving 6 bases of the junction unmatched. The CDR3 extends over 17 amino acids. This CDR3 reads CASSVAALAVSTDTQYF. The CDR3 region has the DNA TGTGCCAGCAGCGTAGCTGCACTAGCGGTTAGCACAGATACGCAGTATTTT.

This clonotype has ten or more counts. This chain connects TRBV30 to TRBJ1-5; TRBD1 aligns across 11 bases. Germline V gene data show CDR1 as GTSNPN and CDR2 as SVGIG (reference sequence). Trimming at V came to 2 bases and at J to 6 bases, leaving 12 bases not matched to a gene. The CDR3 extends over 17 amino acids. DNA of the CDR3: TGTGCCTGGAGTAAAGGGGCTGGGACAGGGGGTACTCAGCCCCAGCATTTT. It is translated as CAWSKGAGTGGTQPQHF.

This clonotype was seen repeatedly, ten times or more. The chain recombines TRBV2 with TRBJ2-5; D gene uncertain. The CDR3 has 14 amino acids. CDR1 and CDR2 from the germline V gene are SNHLY and FYNNEI. Trimming left V 1 base short and J 5 bases short, with 11 bases between. CDR3 coding DNA: TGTGCCAGCAGTGAAGGCGGCCAGGTGGAGACCCAGTACTTC. It specifies CASSEGGQVETQYF.

This clonotype was found many times. This sequence joins TRBV18 and TRBJ2-7; D unclear. The V end was cut by 3 bases, the J end by 6 bases, with 12 bases between. This CDR3 is 13 amino acids long. Germline V gene sequence: CDR1 KGHSH, CDR2 LQKENI. The CDR3 nucleotides are TGTGCCAGCTCACCCACGGACCTGGGCGAGCAGTACTTC. As protein: CASSPTDLGEQYF.

This clonotype has a count of ten or more. The chain combines TRBV6-4 with TRBJ2-1; 10 bases align to TRBD2. Trimming removed 0 bases from V and 10 bases from J; junction bases left unmatched: 9. The CDR3 contains 16 residues. CDR1 and CDR2 (germline): MRHNA, SNTAGT. For the CDR3, the DNA is TGTGCCAGCAGTGACTCCGAAGCGGGAGGGCCATCCGAGCAGTTCTTC. Its translation: CASSDSEAGGPSEQFF.

This chain uses TRBV19 with TRBJ1-1; 11 bases are shared with TRBD1. The trim removed 2 bases at V and 6 bases at J, leaving 2 bases unmatched. Germline assignment: CDR1 LNHDA and CDR2 SQIVND (reference sequence). CDR3 length equals 14 residues. The CDR3 nucleotides are TGTGCCAGTAGTATAAGGGGACAGGGGGCTGAAGCTTTCTTT. It is translated as CASSIRGQGAEAFF.

About this clonotype: Possible read error: a much larger clone is one base away. The gene calls are TRBV27 and TRBJ1-4; maybe TRBD1 (6 bases). Looked up from germline, CDR1 is MNHEY and CDR2 is SMNVEV (reference sequence). This CDR3 has 13 residues. CDR3 sequence: CASSWGGAERLFF. For the CDR3, the DNA is TGTGCCAGCAGTTGGGGGGGCGCGGAAAGACTGTTTTTT.

The V call is TRBV7-2, the J call TRBJ2-7; no clear D. CDR3 length: 13 amino acids. Trimming cost V 3 bases and J 5 bases, with 11 bases left between them. Germline loops: CDR1 SGHTA, CDR2 FQGNSA. In DNA form, the CDR3 reads TGTGCCAGCAGCTTGGACCCCCTCCACGAGCAGTACTTC. This gives the protein CASSLDPLHEQYF.

Many counts were recorded for this clonotype. This chain connects TRBV3-1 to TRBJ1-3; no clear D gene. Germline V gives CDR1 LGHDT, CDR2 YNNKEL (reference sequence). The CDR3 runs 15 residues. The V end lost 1 base, the J end lost 4 bases, and 11 bases lay between the germline ends. Here the CDR3 reads CASSQGATQGNTIYF. CDR3 nucleotide sequence: TGTGCCAGCAGCCAAGGGGCAACCCAAGGAAACACCATATATTTT.

A remark on this clonotype: One end of the junction varies from germline; a read error may be responsible. CDR3 bases: TGTGCCAGCGGGCGCGGTCAGGGGGGCTCTGGGGCCAACGCCCTGACTTTC. It encodes CASGRGQGGSGANALTF. The chain uses TRBV6-1 and TRBJ2-6, with D maybe TRBD1 (7 bases). Germline V CDR1 and CDR2: MNHNS, SASEGT. This CDR3 is 17 amino acids long.